The rows below give T cell receptor beta chains drawn from one sample of a study of OX40 agonist ivuxolimab in advanced cancers. This table comes from immunoSEQ multiplex PCR, and its TCRdb copy is limited to in-frame clones, with some not included. The sample consists of 8,000 to 9,500 clones, about 90% of them appearing once. This specimen consisted of CD4+ or CD8+ T cells sorted from blood, obtained in a trial of the OX40 agonist ivuxolimab. These TCRs come from an adult with an advanced solid tumor such as melanoma, head and neck, liver or kidney cancer. The conserved cysteine and the conserved F or W are not part of the CDR3 here. Fields, in order: V gene, CDR3 protein.

>TRBV7-2
ASSSAGDGYT
>TRBV4-2
ASSQDSERAKNIQY
>TRBV5-8
ASSRDSYQPQH
>TRBV13
ASSGQAGYTEAF
>TRBV5-1
ASSPGTGSNEKLF
>TRBV7-6
ASSLGVGGGADTQY
>TRBV5-1
ASSLDSPLNTEAF
>TRBV4-3
ASSQEMGTEAF
>TRBV27
ASSLEFGTSGRSIYEQY
>TRBV5-1
ASSLALRAVPGEQF
>TRBV11-3
ASSPSRAGVVGSYNEQF
>TRBV7-3
ASSAAGSGGANVLT
>TRBV2
ASSGEGGIGYT
>TRBV2
ASSHRDQPQH
>TRBV7-2
ASSQNRGYGGYT
>TRBV9
ASSVEARGDTQY
>TRBV5-4
ASSLRTDNTEAF
>TRBV7-1
ASSMGKRGQSRANVLT
>TRBV11-2
ASSSTQSRTGHRF
>TRBV5-6
ASSLYDRDQPQH
>TRBV4-1
ASSQEGGLAGAPF